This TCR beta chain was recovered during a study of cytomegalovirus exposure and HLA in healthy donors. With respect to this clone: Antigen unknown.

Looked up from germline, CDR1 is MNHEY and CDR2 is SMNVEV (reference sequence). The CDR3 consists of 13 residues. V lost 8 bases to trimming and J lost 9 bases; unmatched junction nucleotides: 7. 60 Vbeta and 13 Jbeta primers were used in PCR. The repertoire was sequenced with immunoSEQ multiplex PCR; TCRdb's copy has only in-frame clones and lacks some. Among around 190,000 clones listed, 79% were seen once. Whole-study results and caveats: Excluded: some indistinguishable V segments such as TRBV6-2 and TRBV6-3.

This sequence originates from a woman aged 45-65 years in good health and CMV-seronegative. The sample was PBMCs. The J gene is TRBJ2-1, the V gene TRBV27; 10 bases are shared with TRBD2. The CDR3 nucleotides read TGTGCCAGCCTTACTAGCGGGATGGGTGAGCAGTTCTTC. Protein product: CASLTSGMGEQFF.